A selection of T cell receptor beta chains follows, all from one sample in a study of PD-L1 blockade in urothelial cancer. Some clones are missing from TCRdb's copy, which holds only in-frame ones; the method was immunoSEQ multiplex PCR. The table shows 98,000 or so clones, with 85% to 90% occurring only once. Specimen: PBMCs, collected around atezolizumab (anti-PD-L1) treatment. Receptors were obtained from a man aged 55 to 70 with urothelial cancer. The CDR3 runs from the conserved cysteine through the conserved F or W. A D gene is named only where the DNA matches it firmly. Size is stated for part of the rows, as once, few or many counts, or as a class when the clone is expanded.

cdr3_length	d_call	clone_size	v_call	j_call	cdr3_aa	cdr3_nt
14	.	.	TRBV14	TRBJ1-2	CASSQVGGTYGYTF	TGTGCCAGCAGCCAAGTGGGCGGGACCTATGGCTACACCTTC
14	.	.	TRBV10-1	TRBJ2-7	CASSDGSVSYEQYF	TGCGCCAGCAGTGACGGTAGCGTCAGCTACGAGCAGTACTTC
15	.	.	TRBV10-1	TRBJ2-7	CASSDRWVTTYEQYF	TGCGCCAGCAGTGATCGGTGGGTGACAACCTACGAGCAGTACTTC
15	.	.	TRBV15	TRBJ2-3	CATRESSFRTDTQYF	TGTGCCACCAGAGAATCTAGTTTTCGAACAGATACGCAGTATTTT
17	TRBD1	.	TRBV10-1	TRBJ2-2	CASSESTGGAWTGELFF	TGCGCCAGCAGTGAGTCCACAGGGGGCGCGTGGACCGGGGAGCTGTTTTTT
16	.	.	TRBV11-2	TRBJ1-6	CASSSRDSPYNSPLHF	TGTGCCAGCAGCTCGAGAGACAGCCCCTATAATTCACCCCTCCACTTT
11	.	.	TRBV30	TRBJ1-2	CAWSVNYGYTF	TGTGCCTGGAGCGTTAACTATGGCTACACCTTC
15	.	.	TRBV7-3	TRBJ2-7	CASSPTGGDPYEQYF	TGTGCCAGCAGCCCGACGGGGGGCGACCCCTACGAGCAGTACTTC
14	.	.	TRBV4-3	TRBJ2-3	CASSQDRGTDTQYF	TGCGCCAGCAGCCAAGATCGAGGCACAGATACGCAGTATTTT
15	.	.	TRBV7-9	TRBJ2-1	CASREDPSSYNEQFF	TGTGCCAGCAGGGAGGACCCAAGCTCCTACAATGAGCAGTTCTTC
15	.	few	TRBV7-2	TRBJ1-6	CASSLAGRRSAPLHF	TGTGCCAGCAGCTTAGCAGGCAGGAGGTCTGCACCCCTCCACTTT
15	.	.	TRBV5-4	TRBJ2-7	CASSLGQVNSYEQYF	TGTGCCAGCAGCTTGGGACAGGTAAACTCCTACGAGCAGTACTTC
17	TRBD2	.	TRBV7-2	TRBJ2-3	CASSDGTSGRRSDTQYF	TGTGCCAGCAGCGACGGGACTAGCGGGAGGAGGTCAGATACGCAGTATTTT
16	TRBD2	.	TRBV6-1	TRBJ2-2	CASSDPGLLNTGELFF	TGTGCCAGCAGTGACCCGGGACTACTGAACACCGGGGAGCTGTTTTTT
14	.	.	TRBV2	TRBJ1-3	CASNRADPGNTIYF	TGTGCCAGTAACAGGGCAGACCCTGGAAACACCATATATTTT
15	.	.	TRBV7-2	TRBJ2-7	CASSLTLAASYEQYF	TGTGCCAGCAGCCTAACCTTAGCGGCCTCCTACGAGCAGTACTTC
15	.	.	TRBV11-1	TRBJ2-4	CASSSPQGSKNIQYF	TGCGCCAGCAGCTCACCCCAGGGGTCCAAAAACATTCAGTACTTC
16	TRBD2	many	TRBV13	TRBJ2-2	CASSPTSGRNTGELFF	TGTGCCAGCAGCCCGACTAGCGGACGGAACACCGGGGAGCTGTTTTTT
12	.	once	TRBV7-2	TRBJ2-7	CASSSSGYEQYF	TGTGCCAGCAGCTCTTCAGGTTACGAGCAGTACTTC
13	.	.	TRBV4-3	TRBJ1-2	CASSNSPNYGYTF	TGCGCCAGCTCTAACAGCCCTAACTATGGCTACACCTTC
15	.	.	TRBV7-2	TRBJ2-7	CASSPIPGTFYEQYF	TGTGCCAGCAGCCCCATCCCCGGGACTTTCTACGAGCAGTACTTC
13	TRBD2	.	TRBV19	TRBJ2-7	CASGRGGSYEQYF	TGTGCCAGTGGGAGGGGCGGCTCCTACGAGCAGTACTTC
14	.	.	TRBV30	TRBJ2-5	CAWTPGQTQETQYF	TGTGCCTGGACACCCGGACAGACACAAGAGACCCAGTACTTC